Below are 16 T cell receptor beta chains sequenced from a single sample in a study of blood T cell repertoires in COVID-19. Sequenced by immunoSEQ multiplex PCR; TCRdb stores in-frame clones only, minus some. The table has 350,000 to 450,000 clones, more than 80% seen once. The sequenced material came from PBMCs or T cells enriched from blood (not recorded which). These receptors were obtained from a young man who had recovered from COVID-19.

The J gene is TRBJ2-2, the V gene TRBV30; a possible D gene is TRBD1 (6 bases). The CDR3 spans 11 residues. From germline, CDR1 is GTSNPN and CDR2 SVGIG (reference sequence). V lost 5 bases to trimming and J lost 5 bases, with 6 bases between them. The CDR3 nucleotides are TGTGCCTGGGACAGGACCGGGGAGCTGTTTTTT. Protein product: CAWDRTGELFF.

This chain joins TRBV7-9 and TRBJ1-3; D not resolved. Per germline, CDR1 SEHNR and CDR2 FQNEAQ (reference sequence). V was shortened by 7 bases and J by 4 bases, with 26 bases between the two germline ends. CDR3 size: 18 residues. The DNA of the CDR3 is TGTGCCAGCAACACCGTGCGGCGGGGTAACTCGGGAGGAAACACCATATATTTT. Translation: CASNTVRRGNSGGNTIYF.

The CDR3 DNA reads as TGTGCCAGCAGCTTAGGGACTGCGGGATACAATGAGCAGTTCTTC. It is translated as CASSLGTAGYNEQFF. The V call is TRBV7-6, the J call TRBJ2-1; possibly TRBD2 for D (6 bases). This CDR3 spans 15 amino acids. Trimming left V 1 base short and J 4 bases short, with 11 bases between. Germline V gene data show CDR1 as SGHVS and CDR2 as FNYEAQ.

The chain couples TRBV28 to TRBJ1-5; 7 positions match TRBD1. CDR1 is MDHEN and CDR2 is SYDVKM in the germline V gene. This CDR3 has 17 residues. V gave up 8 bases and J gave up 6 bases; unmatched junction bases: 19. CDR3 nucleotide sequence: TGTGCCAGCTCCCGGAGGGCAGGGGGATCAGGGGGTCAGCCCCAGCATTTT. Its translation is CASSRRAGGSGGQPQHF.

CDR3 DNA: TGTGCCAGCAGACTGACAGGGGCAAATCAGCCCCAGCATTTT. As protein: CASRLTGANQPQHF. V and J are TRBV28 and TRBJ1-5, with 8 bases that match TRBD1. Trimming at V came to 6 bases and at J to 4 bases, leaving 5 bases not matched to a gene. Germline lookup yields CDR1 MDHEN and CDR2 SYDVKM. The CDR3 contains 14 residues.

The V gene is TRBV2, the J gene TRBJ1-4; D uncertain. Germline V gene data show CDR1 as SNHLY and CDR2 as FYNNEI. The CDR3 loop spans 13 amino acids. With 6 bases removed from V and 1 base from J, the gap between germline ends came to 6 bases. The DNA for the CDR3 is TGTGCCAGCAGCTTATTAACTAATGAAAAACTGTTTTTT. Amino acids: CASSLLTNEKLFF.

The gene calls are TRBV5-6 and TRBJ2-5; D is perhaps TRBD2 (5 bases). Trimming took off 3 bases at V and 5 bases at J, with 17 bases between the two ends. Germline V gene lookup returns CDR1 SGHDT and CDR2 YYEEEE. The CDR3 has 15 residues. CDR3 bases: TGTGCCAGCAGCTACCTATCGAAGGGCGGGGAGACCCAGTACTTC. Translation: CASSYLSKGGETQYF.

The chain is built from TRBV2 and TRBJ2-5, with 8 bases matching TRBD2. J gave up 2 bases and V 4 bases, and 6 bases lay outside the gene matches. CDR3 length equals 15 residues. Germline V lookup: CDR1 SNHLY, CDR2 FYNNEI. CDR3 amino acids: CASSGKTSVQETQYF. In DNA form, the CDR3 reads TGTGCCAGCAGTGGAAAGACTAGCGTACAAGAGACCCAGTACTTC. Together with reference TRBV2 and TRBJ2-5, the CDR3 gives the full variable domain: EPEVTQTPSHQVTQMGQEVILRCVPISNHLYFYWYRQILGQKVEFLVSFYNNEISEKSEIFDDQFSVERPDGSNFTLKIRSTKLEDSAMYFCASSGKTSVQETQYFGPGTRLLVL.

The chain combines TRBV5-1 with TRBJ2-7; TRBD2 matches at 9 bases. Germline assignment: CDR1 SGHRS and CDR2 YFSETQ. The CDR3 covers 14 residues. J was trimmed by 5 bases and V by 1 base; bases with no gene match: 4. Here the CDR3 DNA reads TGCGCCAGCAGCTTGTCTCTAGCGGGAAACGAGCAGTACTTC. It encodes CASSLSLAGNEQYF.

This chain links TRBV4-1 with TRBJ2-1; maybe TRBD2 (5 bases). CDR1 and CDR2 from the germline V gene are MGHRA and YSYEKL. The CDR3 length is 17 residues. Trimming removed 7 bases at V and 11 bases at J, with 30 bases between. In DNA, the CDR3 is TGCGCCAGCATGTTCTCGGAGTCTGAGGGCGCCGCTGCGAAGCAGTTCTTC. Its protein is CASMFSESEGAAAKQFF.

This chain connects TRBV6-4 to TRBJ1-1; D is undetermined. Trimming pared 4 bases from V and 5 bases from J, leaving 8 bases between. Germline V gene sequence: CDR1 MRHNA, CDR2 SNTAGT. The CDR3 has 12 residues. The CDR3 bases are TGTGCCAGCAGTGTTGAGGGTACTGAAGCTTTCTTT. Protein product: CASSVEGTEAFF.

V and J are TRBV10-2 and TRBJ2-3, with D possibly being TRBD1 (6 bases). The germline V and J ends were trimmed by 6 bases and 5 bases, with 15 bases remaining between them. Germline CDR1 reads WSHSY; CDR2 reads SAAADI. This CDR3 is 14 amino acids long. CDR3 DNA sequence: TGCGCCAGCAGCGCAGGGGACGGATTAGATACGCAGTATTTT. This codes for CASSAGDGLDTQYF.

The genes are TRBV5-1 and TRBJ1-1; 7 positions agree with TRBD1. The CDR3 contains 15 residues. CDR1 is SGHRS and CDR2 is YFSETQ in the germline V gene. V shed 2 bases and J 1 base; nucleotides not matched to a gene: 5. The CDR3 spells CASSFSGTANTEAFF. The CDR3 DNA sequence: TGCGCCAGCAGCTTTTCCGGGACAGCGAACACTGAAGCTTTCTTT.

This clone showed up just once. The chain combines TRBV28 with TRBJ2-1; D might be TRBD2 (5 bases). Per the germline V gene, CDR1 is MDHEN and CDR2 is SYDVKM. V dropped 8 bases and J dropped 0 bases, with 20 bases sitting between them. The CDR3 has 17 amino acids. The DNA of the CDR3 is TGTGCCAGCGAGACCCGCTCCTTAGGGAGCTCCTACAATGAGCAGTTCTTC. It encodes CASETRSLGSSYNEQFF. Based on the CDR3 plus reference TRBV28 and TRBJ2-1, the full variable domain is DVKVTQSSRYLVKRTGEKVFLECVQDMDHENMFWYRQDPGLGLRLIYFSYDVKMKEKGDIPEGYSVSREKKERFSLILESASTNQTSMYLCASETRSLGSSYNEQFFGPGTRLTVL.

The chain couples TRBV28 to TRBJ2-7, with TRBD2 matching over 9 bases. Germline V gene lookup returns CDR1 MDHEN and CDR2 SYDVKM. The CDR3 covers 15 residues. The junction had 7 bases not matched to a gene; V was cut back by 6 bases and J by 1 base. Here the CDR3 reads CASSWTSASSYEQYF. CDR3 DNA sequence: TGTGCCAGCAGCTGGACTAGCGCCTCATCCTACGAGCAGTACTTC.

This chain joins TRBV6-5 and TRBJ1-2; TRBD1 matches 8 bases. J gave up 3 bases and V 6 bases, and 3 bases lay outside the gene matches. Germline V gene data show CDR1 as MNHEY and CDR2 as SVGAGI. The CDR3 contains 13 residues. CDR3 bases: TGTGCCAGCAGCCTGACAGGGGACTATGGCTACACCTTC. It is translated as CASSLTGDYGYTF.